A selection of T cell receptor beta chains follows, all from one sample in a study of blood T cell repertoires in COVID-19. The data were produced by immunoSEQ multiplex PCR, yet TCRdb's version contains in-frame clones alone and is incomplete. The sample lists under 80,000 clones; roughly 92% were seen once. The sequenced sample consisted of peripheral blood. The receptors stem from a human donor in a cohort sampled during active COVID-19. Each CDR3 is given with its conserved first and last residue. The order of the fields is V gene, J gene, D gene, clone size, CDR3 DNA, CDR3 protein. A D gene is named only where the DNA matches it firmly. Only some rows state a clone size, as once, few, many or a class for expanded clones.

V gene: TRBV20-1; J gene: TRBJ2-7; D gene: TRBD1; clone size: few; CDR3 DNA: TGCAGTCCCAAACAGGGGAACGAGCAGTACTTC; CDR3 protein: CSPKQGNEQYF
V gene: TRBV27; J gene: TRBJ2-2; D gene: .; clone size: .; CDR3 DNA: TGTGCCAGCGGGAGGACGGAAACGAACACCGGGGAGCTGTTTTTT; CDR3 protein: CASGRTETNTGELFF
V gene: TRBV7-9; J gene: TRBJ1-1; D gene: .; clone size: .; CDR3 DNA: TGTGCCAGCGGAGAGAACACTGAAGCTTTCTTT; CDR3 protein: CASGENTEAFF
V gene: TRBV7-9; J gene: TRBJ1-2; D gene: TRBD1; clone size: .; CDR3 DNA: TGTGCCAGCAGCTCGGGACAGGCTTATGGCTACACCTTC; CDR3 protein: CASSSGQAYGYTF
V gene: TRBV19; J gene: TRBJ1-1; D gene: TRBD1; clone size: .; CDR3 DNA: TGTGCCAGTAGTATCGGCTGGACAGGGCAAGCTTTCTTT; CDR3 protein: CASSIGWTGQAFF
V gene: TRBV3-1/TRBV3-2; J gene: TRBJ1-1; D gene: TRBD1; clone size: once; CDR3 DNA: TGTGCCAGCAGCCTGACAGGGGGGAACACTGAAGCTTTCTTT; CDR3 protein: CASSLTGGNTEAFF
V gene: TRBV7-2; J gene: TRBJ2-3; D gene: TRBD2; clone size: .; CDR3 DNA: TGTGCCAGCAGCACGGGACTAAGCACAGATACGCAGTATTTT; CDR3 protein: CASSTGLSTDTQYF
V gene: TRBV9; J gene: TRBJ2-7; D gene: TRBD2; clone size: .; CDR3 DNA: TGTGCCAGCAGCTCTAGCGGGAATCACGAGCAGTACTTC; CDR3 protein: CASSSSGNHEQYF
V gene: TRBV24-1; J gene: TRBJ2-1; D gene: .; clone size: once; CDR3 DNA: TGTGCCACCAGTGATTTGCGTCAGGATAACGAGCAGTTCTTC; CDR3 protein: CATSDLRQDNEQFF
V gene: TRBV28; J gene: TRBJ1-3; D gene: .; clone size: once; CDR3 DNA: TGTGCCAGCAGTTTACTAAGGGGCCCTGGCTCTGGAAACACCATATATTTT; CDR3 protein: CASSLLRGPGSGNTIYF
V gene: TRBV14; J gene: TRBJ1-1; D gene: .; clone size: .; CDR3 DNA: TGTGCCAGCAGCCACCGTCCCGGGACATATTTAAACACTGAAGCTTTCTTT; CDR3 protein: CASSHRPGTYLNTEAFF
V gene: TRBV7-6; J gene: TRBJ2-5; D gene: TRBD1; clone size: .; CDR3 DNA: TGTGCCAGCAGCTCACAGGGGGCTGGGGAGACCCAGTACTTC; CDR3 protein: CASSSQGAGETQYF
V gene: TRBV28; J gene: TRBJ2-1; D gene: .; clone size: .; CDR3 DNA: TGTGCCAGCAGTTTGACAGATTTCGAGCAGTTCTTC; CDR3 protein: CASSLTDFEQFF
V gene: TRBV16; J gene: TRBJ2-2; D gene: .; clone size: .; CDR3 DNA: TGTGCCAGCAGCTCCATACAGGGAGCCGGGGAGCTGTTTTTT; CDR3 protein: CASSSIQGAGELFF
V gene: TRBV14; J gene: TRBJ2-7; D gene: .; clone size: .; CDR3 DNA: TGTGCCAGCAGCCAGTTCCAACAGGGCGAGTACGAGCAGTACTTC; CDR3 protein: CASSQFQQGEYEQYF
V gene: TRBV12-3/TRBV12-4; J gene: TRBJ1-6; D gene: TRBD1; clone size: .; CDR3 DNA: TGTGCCAGCAGCATGACAGGGGGCGCACCCCTCCACTTT; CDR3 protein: CASSMTGGAPLHF